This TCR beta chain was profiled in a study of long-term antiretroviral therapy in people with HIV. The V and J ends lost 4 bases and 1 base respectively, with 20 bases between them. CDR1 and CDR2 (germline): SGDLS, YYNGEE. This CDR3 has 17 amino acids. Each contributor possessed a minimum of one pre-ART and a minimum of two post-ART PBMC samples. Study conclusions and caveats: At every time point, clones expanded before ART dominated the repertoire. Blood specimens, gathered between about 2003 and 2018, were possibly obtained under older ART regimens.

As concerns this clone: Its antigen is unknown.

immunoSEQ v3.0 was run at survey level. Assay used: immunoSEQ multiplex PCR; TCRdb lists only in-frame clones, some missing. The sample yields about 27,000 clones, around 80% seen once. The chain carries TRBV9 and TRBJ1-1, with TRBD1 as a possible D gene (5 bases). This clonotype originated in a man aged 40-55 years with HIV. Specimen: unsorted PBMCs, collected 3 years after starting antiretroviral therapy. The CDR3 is CASSPGGEIYGNTEAFF. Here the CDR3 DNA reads TGTGCCAGCAGCCCGGGAGGGGAGATATATGGGAACACTGAAGCTTTCTTT.